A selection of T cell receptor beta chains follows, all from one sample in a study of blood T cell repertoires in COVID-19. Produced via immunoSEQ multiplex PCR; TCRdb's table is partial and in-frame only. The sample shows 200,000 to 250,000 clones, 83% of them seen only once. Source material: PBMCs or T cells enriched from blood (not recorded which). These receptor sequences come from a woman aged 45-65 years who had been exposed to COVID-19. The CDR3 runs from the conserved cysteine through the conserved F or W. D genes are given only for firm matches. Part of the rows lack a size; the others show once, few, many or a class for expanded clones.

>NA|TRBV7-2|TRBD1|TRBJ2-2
TGTGCCAGCAGCCCGGGGACAGGGTGGGCCGGGGAGCTGTTTTTT
CASSPGTGWAGELFF
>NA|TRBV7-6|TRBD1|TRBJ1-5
TGTGCCAGCAGCTTATCACAGGGGCAGCCCCAGCATTTT
CASSLSQGQPQHF
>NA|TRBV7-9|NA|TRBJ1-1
TGTGCCAGCAGCTTAGGGGGGCTGAACACTGAAGCTTTCTTT
CASSLGGLNTEAFF
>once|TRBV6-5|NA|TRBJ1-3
TGTGCCAGCAGTTATATGGGGGCTTCTGGAAACACCATATATTTT
CASSYMGASGNTIYF
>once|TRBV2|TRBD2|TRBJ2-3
TGTGCCAGCAGTATGAGGGGACTAGCGGGTCCCGGTACGCAGTATTTT
CASSMRGLAGPGTQYF
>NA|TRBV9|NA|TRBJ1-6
TGTGCCAGCAGCGTAGGGAGCTCCTATAATTCACCCCTCCACTTT
CASSVGSSYNSPLHF
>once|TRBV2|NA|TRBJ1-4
TGTGCCAGCAGTGTGAGGGGGAACAATGAAAAACTGTTTTTT
CASSVRGNNEKLFF
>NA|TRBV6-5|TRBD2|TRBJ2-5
TGTGCCAGCAAGGGGAGGGCGGGGAGAGAGACCCAGTACTTC
CASKGRAGRETQYF
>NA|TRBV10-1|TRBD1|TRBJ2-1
TGCGCCAGCAGTGAGTGGGGACAGGCCTACAATGAGCAGTTCTTC
CASSEWGQAYNEQFF
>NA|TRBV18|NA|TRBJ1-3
TGTGCCAGCTCACCCCGGGCGCGGGACTTGATCTCTGGAAACACCATATATTTT
CASSPRARDLISGNTIYF
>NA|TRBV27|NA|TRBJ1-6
TGTGCCAGCAGTCCTCGGGTCCATAATTCACCCCTCCACTTT
CASSPRVHNSPLHF
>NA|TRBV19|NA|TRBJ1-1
TGTGCCAGTAGCCCCGAGGACAGGAACACTGAAGCTTTCTTT
CASSPEDRNTEAFF
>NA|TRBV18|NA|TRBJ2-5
TGTGCCAGCTCCGCCGAGCGAGAGACCCAGTACTTC
CASSAERETQYF
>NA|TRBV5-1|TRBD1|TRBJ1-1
TGCGCCAGCAGATTTTCGACAGGGCTCGGGAACACTGAAGCTTTCTTT
CASRFSTGLGNTEAFF
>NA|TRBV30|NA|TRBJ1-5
TGTGCCTGGAGTCTAGGGGGAAGGAATCAGCCCCAGCATTTT
CAWSLGGRNQPQHF
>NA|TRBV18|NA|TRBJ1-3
TGTGCCAGCTCACCACCAGGGAGCCTAGCAGGAAACACCATATATTTT
CASSPPGSLAGNTIYF
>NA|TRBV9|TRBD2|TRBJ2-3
TGTGCCAGCAGCGTAGTGTCGGGGGGGCTCACAGATACGCAGTATTTT
CASSVVSGGLTDTQYF
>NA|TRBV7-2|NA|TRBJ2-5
TGTGCCAGCAGCCCCCCCCAGCGGAGGGAGACCCAGTACTTC
CASSPPQRRETQYF
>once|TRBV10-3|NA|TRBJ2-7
TGTGCCATCAGTGAGCCGGGGGACGAGCAGTACTTC
CAISEPGDEQYF
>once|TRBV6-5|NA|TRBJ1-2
TGTGCCAGCAGTATCGACAGGTACTATGGCTACACCTTC
CASSIDRYYGYTF
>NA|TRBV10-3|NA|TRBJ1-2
TGTGCCATCAGGGCCTTCTATGGCTACACCTTC
CAIRAFYGYTF
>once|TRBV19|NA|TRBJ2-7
TGTGCCAGTAGTTTGATTGGGGGGTCCTACGAGCAGTACTTC
CASSLIGGSYEQYF
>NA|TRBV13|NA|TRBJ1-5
TGTGCCAGCAGCTTAACAAGCAATCAGCCCCAGCATTTT
CASSLTSNQPQHF
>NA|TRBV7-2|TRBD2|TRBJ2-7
TGTGCCAGCAGCCCGGGGGGTTTTGGGATGAGTGGCGAGCAGTACTTC
CASSPGGFGMSGEQYF
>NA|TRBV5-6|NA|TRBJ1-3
TGTGCCAGCAGCTTGCCCGGAGGCTCTGGAAACACCATATATTTT
CASSLPGGSGNTIYF
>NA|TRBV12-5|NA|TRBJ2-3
TGTGCTAGTGGGCCCCTACAGGCCTCAGATACGCAGTATTTT
CASGPLQASDTQYF
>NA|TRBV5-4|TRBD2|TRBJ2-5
TGTGCCAGCAGTTTGATCGGAGGTAGCGGGGGGGCGAAGGAGACCCAGTACTTC
CASSLIGGSGGAKETQYF
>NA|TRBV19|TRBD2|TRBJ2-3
TGTGCCAGTAGCCTCTCCTTACTAGCGGGGGGGACAGATACGCAGTATTTT
CASSLSLLAGGTDTQYF
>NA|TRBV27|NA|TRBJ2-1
TGTGCCAGCAGTTTATCCCGGGGAAGAAATGAGCAGTTCTTC
CASSLSRGRNEQFF
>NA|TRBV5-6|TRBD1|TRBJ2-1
TGTGCCAGCAGCTCCGGGACAGGGGGGTACAATGAGCAGTTCTTC
CASSSGTGGYNEQFF
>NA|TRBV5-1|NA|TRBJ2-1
TGCGCCAGCAGCTTGGAAATAGCTACCTACAATGAGCAGTTCTTC
CASSLEIATYNEQFF
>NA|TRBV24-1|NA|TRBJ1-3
TGTGCCACCAGTGATTTTGGGGCCAGCTCTGGAAACACCATATATTTT
CATSDFGASSGNTIYF
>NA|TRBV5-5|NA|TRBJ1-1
TGTGCCAGCAGCTCGACAGTGAAGAACACTGAAGCTTTCTTT
CASSSTVKNTEAFF
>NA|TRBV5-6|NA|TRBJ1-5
TGTGCCAGCAGCTTGTTCGATCTAAGCAATCAGCCCCAGCATTTT
CASSLFDLSNQPQHF
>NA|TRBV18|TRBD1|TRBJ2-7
TGTGCCAGCTCACCAAGCCCGGGGACAGCTATTTCCTACGAGCAGTACTTC
CASSPSPGTAISYEQYF
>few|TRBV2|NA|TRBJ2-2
TGTGCCAGCAGCCCATACAGGATCACCGGGGAGCTGTTTTTT
CASSPYRITGELFF
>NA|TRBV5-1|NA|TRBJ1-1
TGCGCCAGCAGCCTCCCCGGGGTTCGGGGGGGGGAAGCTTTCTTT
CASSLPGVRGGEAFF
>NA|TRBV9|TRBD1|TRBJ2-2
TGTGCCAGCTCCGTAGGGACAGGGGACGCCGGGGAGCTGTTTTTT
CASSVGTGDAGELFF
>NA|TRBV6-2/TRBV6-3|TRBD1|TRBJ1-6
TGTGCCAGCAGTCCGGGACAGGGATTAAGCTCCTATAATTCACCCCTCCACTTT
CASSPGQGLSSYNSPLHF
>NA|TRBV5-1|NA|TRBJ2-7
TGCGCCAGCAGGGCTGAACAGGGTAGCCACGAGCAGTACTTC
CASRAEQGSHEQYF
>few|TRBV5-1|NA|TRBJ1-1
TGCGCCAGCAGCTTGGTCGGGTTTCGGGTGAACACTGAAGCTTTCTTT
CASSLVGFRVNTEAFF
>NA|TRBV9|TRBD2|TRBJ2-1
TGTGCCAGCAGCGATAGCGGGGGGAGGTATGAGCAGTTCTTC
CASSDSGGRYEQFF
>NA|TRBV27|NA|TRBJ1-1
TGTGCCAGCAGTTTGAGGACAACTAACACTGAAGCTTTCTTT
CASSLRTTNTEAFF
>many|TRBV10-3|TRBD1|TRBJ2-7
TGTGCCATCAGTGGCGGTGCTCGGACAGGGAGGTCCTACGAGCAGTACTTC
CAISGGARTGRSYEQYF
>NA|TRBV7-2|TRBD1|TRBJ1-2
TGTGCCAGCAGCTTACTGACAGGGGGCGATGCTGGCTACACCTTC
CASSLLTGGDAGYTF
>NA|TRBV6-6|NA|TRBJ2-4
TGTGCCAGCGACGGGGGGCAGGGAAACATTCAGTACTTC
CASDGGQGNIQYF
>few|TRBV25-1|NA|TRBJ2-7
TGTGCCAGCAGTGAATTCAGGCAAAGTTCCTACGAGCAGTACTTC
CASSEFRQSSYEQYF
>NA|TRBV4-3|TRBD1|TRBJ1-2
TGCGCCAGCAGCCAACTCGCCGGGACAGGGCCCTATGGCTACACCTTC
CASSQLAGTGPYGYTF
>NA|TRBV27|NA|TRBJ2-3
TGTGCCAGCAGTTTAACAGGGTGGGGAACTAGCACAGATACGCAGTATTTT
CASSLTGWGTSTDTQYF
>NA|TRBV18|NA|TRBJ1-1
TGTGCCAGCTCACCGAGGGCGGGGAACACTGAAGCTTTCTTT
CASSPRAGNTEAFF
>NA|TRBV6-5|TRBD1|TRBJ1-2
TGTGCCAGCAGGGGTACAGGGGGGTCCTACTATGGCTACACCTTC
CASRGTGGSYYGYTF
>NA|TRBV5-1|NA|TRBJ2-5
TGCGCCAGCAGCCTCGGGGGACGGAACCAAGAGACCCAGTACTTC
CASSLGGRNQETQYF
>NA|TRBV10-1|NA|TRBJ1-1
TGCGCCAGCAGTGAGTCAATCAGGGGAGAAGCTTTCTTT
CASSESIRGEAFF
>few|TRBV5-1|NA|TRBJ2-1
TGCGCCAGCAGCTTTGCGGGACAGACGATCAATGAGCAGTTCTTC
CASSFAGQTINEQFF
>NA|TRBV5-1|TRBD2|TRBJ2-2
TGCGCCAGCAGCGGGGGACTAGCCACGACCGAGGAGCTGTTTTTT
CASSGGLATTEELFF